The source of this TCR beta chain is a study of shared clonotypes between healthy human individuals. Study observations and caveats: Clonotype sharing among donors, it was expected, would be affected by sequencing depth.

The V end was cut by 2 bases, the J end by 1 base, with 7 bases between. The CDR3 loop spans 13 amino acids. CDR1 and CDR2 from the germline V gene are SQVTM and ANQGSEA. Several immunoSEQ 96-well plates shared each subset's DNA, each plate a replicate. Data came from immunoSEQ multiplex PCR; TCRdb stores just in-frame clones and leaves some out. The profile shows 1,400,000 or so clones, approximately 98.5% of them singletons. In the case of this clone: Antigen specificity is unknown.

Source material: naive CD4+ T cells sorted from blood. The subset was: CD45RA+ positively selected. The chain has TRBV29-1 and TRBJ2-3; no clear D. The sequence was collected from a young man in good health. In DNA form, the CDR3 reads TGCAGCGTTGAATTGGGCGGCACAGATACGCAGTATTTT. It yields the protein CSVELGGTDTQYF.